This T cell receptor beta chain appears in the sequencing data of a study of blood T cells in healthy people across ages. About this clonotype: What it binds is not known.

The use of a sample-barcoded 5' primer and a J-beta primer mix characterized a second PCR of roughly 7 to 11 cycles. Template switching added a 12-random-nucleotide identifier to every cDNA molecule. A minimum of 2.5 million CDR3-containing paired-end reads was obtained for each sample. Each CDR3 protein gets one entry after TCRdb re-called the 5' RACE reads with MiXCR. Found here are over 1,300,000 distinct CDR3 sequences, approximately 59% of them singletons; the top ten hold 6.5% to 8%. The CDR3 extends over 15 amino acids. V gave up 4 bases and J gave up 3 bases; unmatched junction bases: 7. The V gene's germline CDR1 is SGHAT and CDR2 FQNNGV. Overall study findings and caveats: Higher diversity, along with more naive CD4+ cells, distinguished long-lived donors from aged donors.

V gene TRBV11-2 combines with J gene TRBJ2-7; TRBD1 matches 9 bases. The material sequenced was blood. The sequence came from a young man in good health. The CDR3 sequence is CASSSHGQGYYEQYF. The CDR3 region has the DNA TGTGCCAGCAGCTCCCATGGACAGGGGTACTACGAGCAGTACTTC.